The 7 T cell receptor beta chains presented below share a single source sample, sequenced in a study of shared clonotypes between healthy human individuals. Only in-frame clones appear in the TCRdb table, and some are missing; sequencing was by immunoSEQ multiplex PCR. The sample has 2 million to 3 million clones, roughly 93% seen once. Sequencing used naive CD4+ T cells from PBMCs. The subset was: CD45RA+ positively selected. These receptors were taken from a man between 18 and 29 years old in good health. Some clones in this sample may be carry-over from other donors' samples.

This chain links TRBV12-5 with TRBJ2-1; 9 bases match TRBD1. V shed 4 bases and J 8 bases; nucleotides not matched to a gene: 12. Germline-derived CDR1 and CDR2 are LGHNT and FRNRAP. This CDR3 is 16 amino acids long. The CDR3 sequence is CASGSVTGQGVYEQFF. The CDR3, as DNA: TGTGCTAGTGGTTCCGTAACGGGACAGGGTGTCTATGAGCAGTTCTTC.

This chain joins TRBV19 and TRBJ1-3; 8 bases align to TRBD1. Germline V gene lookup returns CDR1 LNHDA and CDR2 SQIVND (reference sequence). The V and J ends lost 3 bases and 1 base, in that order; junction bases with no gene match: 5. This CDR3 contains 16 residues. The CDR3 reads CASSITHRGSGNTIYF. CDR3 coding DNA: TGTGCCAGTAGTATCACCCACAGGGGGTCTGGAAACACCATATATTTT.

The CDR3 loop reads CSVVGRYQETQYF. In DNA, the CDR3 is TGCAGCGTCGTCGGGAGGTACCAAGAGACCCAGTACTTC. The V and J genes are TRBV29-1 and TRBJ2-5; TRBD2 agrees at 7 bases. Germline CDR1 SQVTM, CDR2 ANQGSEA. V dropped 6 bases and J dropped 0; count of bases not matched to a gene: 4. CDR3 size: 13 residues.

The V and J genes are TRBV2 and TRBJ2-1; D is unresolved. CDR1 and CDR2 from the germline V gene are SNHLY and FYNNEI. The CDR3 is 12 residues long. V was clipped by 8 bases and J by 0 bases, with 5 bases between them. The CDR3 bases are TGTGCCAGCGCGTCCTCCTACAATGAGCAGTTCTTC. Protein sequence: CASASSYNEQFF.

The V call is TRBV28, the J call TRBJ2-3; the D is unclear. The CDR3 is 14 amino acids. Germline V lookup: CDR1 MDHEN, CDR2 SYDVKM. Trimming pared 4 bases from V and 5 bases from J, leaving 13 bases between. The CDR3 nucleotides are TGTGCCAGCAGTTCATTGACCCGTTTAGATACGCAGTATTTT. This sequence encodes CASSSLTRLDTQYF.

The chain uses TRBV11-2 and TRBJ2-2, with TRBD2 identical over 7 bases. The CDR3 spans 15 residues. Germline V gene data show CDR1 as SGHAT and CDR2 as FQNNGV. With 3 bases clipped from V and 3 bases from J, the junction kept 4 bases outside the gene matches. Here the CDR3 reads CASSFSAGDTGELFF. DNA of the CDR3: TGTGCCAGCAGCTTTAGCGCGGGAGACACCGGGGAGCTGTTTTTT.

The chain is built from TRBV27 and TRBJ2-5, with 8 bases that match TRBD1. This CDR3 has 16 residues. The J segment lost 2 bases and the V segment lost 4 bases, leaving 9 bases of the junction unmatched. The germline V gene encodes CDR1 MNHEY and CDR2 SMNVEV (reference sequence). The CDR3 reads CASSSPSGQGQETQYF. CDR3 nucleotides: TGTGCCAGCAGTTCTCCGTCAGGACAGGGACAAGAGACCCAGTACTTC.